Presented here are 5 T cell receptor beta chains from one specimen sequenced in a study of blood T cells in healthy people across ages. Combining a sample-barcoded 5' primer with a J-beta primer mix, a second PCR ran for roughly 7 to 12 cycles. TCRdb fed the 5' RACE reads into MiXCR, producing one record per CDR3 protein. The profile shows 1.5 million to 2 million distinct CDR3 sequences, 30% to 35% of them singletons. Source material: blood. These receptors were taken from a woman in her 30s in good health.

This clonotype appeared a few times. V is TRBV5-1 and J is TRBJ2-5; 8 nucleotides align to TRBD2. V lost 0 bases, J lost 3 bases, and 7 bases stayed unmatched. CDR1 is SGHRS and CDR2 is YFSETQ in the germline V gene. There are 16 residues in the CDR3. CDR3 residues: CASSLAFAGGKETQYF. The CDR3 DNA reads TGCGCCAGCAGCTTGGCCTTCGCGGGGGGAAAAGAGACCCAGTACTTC.

This rearrangement joins TRBV6-2 or TRBV6-3 to TRBJ2-5, with TRBD2 as a possible D gene (6 bases). Trimming removed 5 bases at V and 9 bases at J, with 19 bases between. The CDR3 contains 14 residues. The germline V gene encodes CDR1 MNHEY and CDR2 SVGEGT. The CDR3 nucleotides read TGTGCCAGCAGTGAACATAGCGGCGGCGCGGCCCAGTACTTC. Its translation: CASSEHSGGAAQYF.

At least ten counts were recorded for this clonotype. The genes are TRBV7-6 and TRBJ2-7, with a possible D match to TRBD1 (7 bases). The CDR3 loop spans 14 amino acids. Looked up from germline, CDR1 is SGHVS and CDR2 is FNYEAQ. The V and J ends lost 5 bases and 5 bases respectively, with 16 bases between them. CDR3 nucleotide sequence: TGTGCCAGCAGCACGACAGGGCGGGGAGACGAGCAGTACTTC. Translating gives CASSTTGRGDEQYF.

In this sample, this clonotype turned up a few times. V usage is TRBV20-1 and J usage is TRBJ1-5; D is possibly TRBD1 (6 bases). Deletions cut 6 bases from V and 3 bases from J, with 15 bases between. The CDR3 contains 14 residues. Per germline, CDR1 DFQATT and CDR2 SNEGSKA (reference sequence). CDR3 sequence reads: CSAVQGGNNQPQHF. The CDR3 bases are TGCAGTGCGGTACAGGGAGGGAACAATCAGCCCCAGCATTTT.

V usage is TRBV7-2 and J usage is TRBJ1-4, with 10 bases identical to TRBD1. Germline assignment: CDR1 SGHTA and CDR2 FQGNSA. CDR3 size: 16 residues. V trimming: 5 bases; J trimming: 7 bases; junction bases outside the gene matches: 10. The DNA of the CDR3 is TGTGCCAGCAGCCCCCGGACAGGGGGGTCTGGTGAAAAACTGTTTTTT. It yields the protein CASSPRTGGSGEKLFF.